The clone carrying this T cell receptor (beta chain) was counted only a few times. Its antigen is as yet unknown. This entry is derived from a study of T cell repertoires in cytomegalovirus infection. About the study: Both CMV infection and a matching HLA type were indicated by public TCR beta signatures. Overall study findings and caveats: Using cumulative public TCR beta family frequency, the authors identified those who carried CMV together with the relevant HLA.

Germline V gene lookup returns CDR1 SNHLY and CDR2 FYNNEI. There are 13 residues in the CDR3. Deletions cut 8 bases from V and 2 bases from J, with 13 bases between. TCRdb called the reads again in MiXCR, with one record for every CDR3 protein. The table includes approximately 730,000 distinct CDR3 sequences, 25% to 30% detected once. The J gene is TRBJ2-7, the V gene TRBV2; D may be TRBD1 (5 bases). Sequencing was performed on cultured CD8+ T cells from PBMCs, taken from culture after CMV antigen stimulation. This TCR came from a human donor in good health (CMV status not recorded). Some clones in this sample may be carry-over from other donors' samples. The CDR3 DNA sequence: TGTGCCAGCGCCTCGACAGCTACCTACGAGCAGTACTTC. Translating gives CASASTATYEQYF.